This T cell receptor beta chain was identified in a study of blood T cells in healthy people across ages. The overall study: T cells yielded about one barcoded beta molecule per two cells through template switching. General study points: Bulk PBMC profiling left naive and antigen-experienced comparisons inconclusive. It was held that the diversity estimates obtained from one million T cells were underestimates.

Combining a sample-barcoded 5' primer with a J-beta primer mix, a second PCR ran for roughly 6 to 12 cycles. Each cDNA molecule, via a template-switch adaptor with 12 random nucleotides, was tagged. TCRdb re-derived calls from the 5' RACE reads in MiXCR, one entry per CDR3 protein. Among some 1,500,000 distinct CDR3 sequences listed, 35% to 45% were seen once. Of note for this clonotype: No antigen is known for it.

This TCR was sampled from a woman between 18 and 30 years old in good health. Sample: blood.

CDR3 protein: CATSAPGSSGSGNEQFF. CDR3 in DNA: TGTGCCACCAGTGCCCCTGGGTCTAGCGGGAGTGGCAATGAGCAGTTCTTC. The chain links TRBV24-1 to TRBJ2-1; 10 nucleotides agree with TRBD2. Trimming took 5 bases from V and 6 from J; bases not matched to a gene: 12. Per germline, CDR1 KGHDR and CDR2 SFDVKD. This CDR3 comprises 17 residues.